This T cell receptor beta chain came from a study of cytomegalovirus exposure and HLA in healthy donors (dated by TCRdb to 2017 to 2019). About the study as a whole: In an earlier analysis of roughly 590 of the donors, less than 350 Gb of sequence data and approximately 120 million unique TCR beta sequences from about 190 million T cells were reported. Of the roughly 390 genotyped donors, about 84% fell in the genetic ancestry cluster associated with self-reported Caucasian donors. Typing coverage varied by locus: about 629-640 donors for A, B, C, DRB1 and DQB1; roughly 510 for DQA1; more than 600 for DPA1; around 490 for DPB1. The study aimed to test whether cataloging public T cell receptors could reveal signatures of past pathogen exposure. An early release that covered about 600 HLA-typed donors contained approximately 290 gigabases of sequencing data and tens of millions of unique TCR sequences. A separate validation cohort of roughly 130 different subjects was used in addition to the approximately 610-subject first cohort. In the later analysis, no new phenotypic data were used to find candidate immune exposures; instead, reliance was placed on TCR beta sequences and their occurrence across donors. Among about 390 genotyped donors of the cohort, an average of approximately 250,000 unique TCR beta nucleotide sequences were sequenced per donor, roughly 18% of them non-productive. Using immunosequencing, the study profiled T cell repertoires from 550 to 750 subjects and related those repertoires to cytomegalovirus serostatus. HLA typing covered class I and class II loci at four-digit resolution. A later genetic analysis used genome-wide SNP genotypes for about 65% of the 666 donors, treating that subset as a discovery cohort. The study combined high-throughput TCR immunosequencing, statistical association of individual TCRs with disease status, and machine learning to predict cytomegalovirus infection status. In an earlier analysis of roughly 540 of the donors, high-throughput TCR beta sequencing was used to judge whether each TCR beta V gene segment behaved as functional or pseudogenic. Every discovery cohort repertoire had been produced on one sequencing platform. A later analysis re-examined previously published TCR beta repertoires from more than 650 donors and added high-resolution HLA genotyping to investigate patterns of TCR occurrence. Donor age, sex, ethnicity and CMV serostatus were collected together with the repertoire data. Because of strong linkage in the cohort, a handful of DR-DQ haplotypes were treated as single units for association and clustering. The research as a whole found: Immune exposure information for the cohort was limited to CMV serostatus. A total of fewer than 200 TCR beta chains were listed by the study as associated with cytomegalovirus. At a false discovery rate of 0.05, a later analysis linked under 20,000 TCR beta sequences to specific HLA alleles. A cluster of highly shared sequence variants was judged likely to be a technical artifact of the sequencing pipeline. Because HLA typing was missing for some donors at each locus, association tests included only the typed subset. A later analysis found that most CMV-associated TCR beta chains appeared HLA-restricted, with HLA associations seemingly driven largely by CMV exposure. The authors suggested that the approach could potentially be generalized to other disease states and immunological phenotypes. In this cohort, only TCR beta chains were sequenced, and detectable features were limited by the absence of alpha or paired-chain data. The 87-base-pair reads could not distinguish some IMGT-functional V segments, including TRBV6-2 and TRBV6-3, so those segments were excluded. A further reported finding was that TCR beta sequences accurately predicted the HLA-A and HLA-B alleles for most subjects in the first cohort. Sequencing depth was assumed to be roughly uniform across donors in the presence/absence analyses, though that assumption may not hold. Broadly in line with IMGT annotations, most TCR beta V segments showed up in productive rearrangements about 90% or about 30% of the time in an earlier analysis of 587 of the donors. In vitro tests confirmed that a few of the cytomegalovirus-associated TCR beta chains recognize cytomegalovirus antigens. Compared with the roughly 670-donor mean, donors in an Asian-associated ancestry cluster had fewer N-insertions in productive TCRs, according to a later genetic analysis. Strong co-occurrence of HLA alleles, especially DR and DQ, made assigning TCR associations to individual alleles difficult. In a later genetic analysis, a missense DCLRE1C variant was associated with V-gene and J-gene trimming of TCR beta chains, and the association was replicated in an independent cohort. Several of the top co-occurrence clusters appeared to be linked to parvovirus B19, influenza, CMV and Epstein-Barr virus, according to a later analysis. A later analysis found that HLA-associated TCR beta chains were more clonally expanded and had lower generation probabilities than equally common non-associated chains. While some public TCRs were present in many individuals, most TCR sequences turned up only very rarely across donors. A later analysis found that TCR association rates varied across HLA loci, with DRB1 alleles showing the most associated TCRs and HLA-C alleles the fewest. The classifier was reported to diagnose cytomegalovirus status with high specificity and sensitivity in both the original and validation cohorts. Because counts were too low, 15 to 20 rarely observed V segments, including chromosome 9 orphons, were excluded from the earlier analysis of roughly 580 of the donors. Correlated functional status among segregating V segments might reflect linkage disequilibrium, but an unknown experimental factor could not be ruled out.

Based on the germline V gene (reference sequence), the CDR1 and CDR2 sequences are PRHDT and FYEKMQ. The germline ends are 14 bases apart after V is trimmed by 6 bases and J by 5 bases. From the cysteine through the phenylalanine, the CDR3 covers 15 amino acids. The read is trimmed to its CDR3 DNA, 45 bases read in frame from base 1. Library preparation was by the immunoSEQ multiplex PCR assay. For the multiplex PCR, a mixture combining 60 forward primers for TCR Vbeta segments and 13 reverse primers for TCR Jbeta segments was used. The CDR3 region of rearranged TCR beta genes was amplified from genomic DNA by a multiplex PCR assay. The Illumina HiSeq System was used to sequence the amplified TCR beta libraries as 87-base-pair reads. In the original analysis: Across the 666 repertoires, a later analysis counted roughly 84 million unique TCR beta chains, approximately 10 million of which were shared by at least two donors. Raw reads were error-corrected and collapsed into unique sequences by a nearest-neighbor algorithm in which closely related sequences were merged to remove PCR and sequencing errors. To assign V, D and J gene segments, CDR3 sequences were aligned to IMGT reference sequences. For a sequence to be retained, a match of at least six nucleotides to both a V gene segment and a J gene segment was required. A rearrangement was called productive if the CDR3 had no stop codons and remained in frame with V and J, and every other rearrangement was called non-productive. Following IMGT convention, CDR3 was defined as the stretch from the second conserved V-encoded cysteine up to the conserved J-encoded phenylalanine. The earlier analysis of some 540 of the donors excluded any sequence lacking an unambiguous match to a single V gene segment. An earlier analysis of 587 of the donors classified V segments as functional when productive rearrangements were above 56.7% and as segregating when the standard deviation between donors was above 5%. A statistical classification framework was built for diagnosing cytomegalovirus status from the catalog of TCR beta chain sequences. A later analysis assigned V and J genes by comparing TCR nucleotide sequences with IMGT/GENE-DB human TR gene sequences. Using the TCRdist pipeline, a later analysis assigned CDR3 sequences along with most-parsimonious VDJ recombination scenarios. In a later analysis, each TCR beta chain was defined by its CDR3 amino acid sequence together with its V-gene family, and reads without a unique V-gene family were excluded. In a later analysis, some 600 highly shared, low-generation-probability nucleotide sequences were removed to address suspected cross-contamination and a sequencing artifact. For each public chain, a later analysis derived a clonal expansion index from normalized ranks of inferred template counts within each repertoire. In a later analysis, generation probabilities were computed using a VDJ recombination model fitted to out-of-frame rearrangements, and the results were checked against IGoR. In a later analysis, hypergeometric tests were used to score TCR-TCR, TCR-HLA and TCR-CMV co-occurrence, with a repertoire-size bias correction applied to TCR pairs. To estimate false discovery rates, a later analysis permuted the HLA or CMV assignments 20 times. In a later analysis, co-occurring TCRs were grouped using DBSCAN, and TCRdist sequence similarity was added for clustering within HLA-allele-positive subsets. Repertoires with fewer than 30,000 or more than 120,000 public chains were left out of co-occurrence clustering, as were several repertoires with anomalous nucleotide sharing. Drawn from immuneACCESS, this table holds only the in-frame rearrangements with V and J called that TCRdb kept. Clones are partly lost; checked studies trace under half to an unresolved V gene and leave the rest unexplained. V and J calls and clone size are copied from that table; D and trimming were computed from the DNA. The sample table contains under 200,000 clones; only one count was recorded for 65% to 80% of them. The biggest ten clones account for about 2.6% of the sample.

The cohort was made up of under 800 healthy bone marrow donors. Cohort members were all nominally healthy when sampled, although unrecorded immune exposures were likely present. The donor tested CMV seropositive, placing the donor among the 250 to 350 seropositive members of the cohort. A peripheral blood sample was provided by each donor, and peripheral blood mononuclear cells were used for TCR beta sequencing. The Qiagen DNeasy Blood Extraction Kit was used to extract genomic DNA from the blood cell samples. Comment on this clone: No antigen is known for it. Base quality data are lacking; no much larger clone is found one base away.

The rearrangement joined TRBV13 to TRBJ1-6; matching of 5 bases hints at TRBD1 as the D gene. The sample taken for sequencing was PBMCs. This sequence was found in a woman aged 40 to 50 in good health and CMV-seropositive. This receptor has the CDR3 CASSFGWGDNSPLHF. The bases are TGTGCCAGCAGTTTCGGGTGGGGGGATAATTCACCCCTCCACTTT. Joined to the reference TRBV13 and TRBJ1-6 proteins, this CDR3 gives the full variable domain: AAGVIQSPRHLIKEKRETATLKCYPIPRHDTVYWYQQGPGQDPQFLISFYEKMQSDKGSIPDRFSAQQFSDYHSELNMSSLELGDSALYFCASSFGWGDNSPLHFGNGTRLTVT.